This T cell receptor beta chain was recorded in a study of vaccination and CD4 T cells after COVID-19. Study at large: The authors gave control cultures a CEFX pool, an HIV-1 Nef pool, or no peptide. Study results and caveats: No early post-infection timepoints were studied, and convalescent patients studied were relatively few.

The treatment here: roughly nine-day PBMC culture with coronavirus spike peptide pools or control peptides (ViraFEST assay). Expansion of antigen-specific T cells with peptide pools by ViraFEST preceded sequencing of TCRs. Each well held two million PBMCs in IL-2 (10 IU/ml) medium with approximately 9.9 ug/ml peptide pools. Note on this clonotype: As yet, its antigen is unknown.

Sequenced with the Oncomine TCR Beta short-read assay was DNA taken from cultured CD4+ T cells. TCRdb re-called the PCR reads through MiXCR, storing one row per CDR3 protein. The sample includes tens of thousands of distinct CDR3 sequences, 40% to 50% of them seen just once. The CDR3 loop spans 12 amino acids. V was cut by 2 bases and J by 4 bases, with 5 bases left in between. Germline CDR1 MNHEY, CDR2 SVGAGI. V is TRBV6-5 and J is TRBJ2-5; D remains ambiguous. Sample: CD4+ T cells from blood, cultured in vitro, taken before SARS-CoV-2 vaccination. The TCR originated in a human donor who received a COVID-19 vaccine. The CDR3 region has the DNA TGTGCCAGCAGTTACCGAGGAGAGACCCAGTACTTC. Residues: CASSYRGETQYF.